A selection of T cell receptor beta chains follows, all from one sample in a study of CD8+ T cells in alopecia areata. Data came from immunoSEQ multiplex PCR; TCRdb stores just in-frame clones and leaves some out. The table shows 190,000 or so clones, with around 60% occurring only once. Sequencing used CD8+ T cells sorted from blood, obtained at week 24, from a patient treated with tofacitinib. The origin of the receptors is a human donor with alopecia areata. The CDR3 runs from the conserved cysteine through the conserved F or W. Fields, in order: clone size, V gene, D gene, J gene, CDR3 protein, CDR3 DNA. D genes are given only for firm matches. Where a row states a size, it is once, few, many or the class of an expanded clone; other rows omit it.

clone size: once
V gene: TRBV13
D gene: -
J gene: TRBJ1-1
CDR3 protein: CASSSGTEAFF
CDR3 DNA: TGTGCCAGCAGCTCGGGGACAGAAGCTTTCTTT

clone size: few
V gene: TRBV11-2
D gene: -
J gene: TRBJ2-7
CDR3 protein: CASSLGTTWTVYEQYF
CDR3 DNA: TGTGCCAGCAGCTTAGGAACAACTTGGACAGTCTACGAGCAGTACTTC

clone size: -
V gene: TRBV9
D gene: -
J gene: TRBJ1-1
CDR3 protein: CASSVEGGTEAFF
CDR3 DNA: TGTGCCAGCAGCGTAGAGGGGGGAACTGAAGCTTTCTTT

clone size: -
V gene: TRBV27
D gene: -
J gene: TRBJ2-5
CDR3 protein: CASSLFGAVGSPYQETQYF
CDR3 DNA: TGTGCCAGCAGTTTATTTGGTGCTGTCGGCAGCCCGTACCAAGAGACCCAGTACTTC

clone size: -
V gene: TRBV14
D gene: -
J gene: TRBJ1-2
CDR3 protein: CASSPTQAGAYGYTF
CDR3 DNA: TGTGCCAGCAGCCCTACACAGGCAGGGGCCTATGGCTACACCTTC

clone size: few
V gene: TRBV29-1
D gene: -
J gene: TRBJ2-7
CDR3 protein: CSVAGTRSSYEQYF
CDR3 DNA: TGCAGCGTTGCCGGGACTCGGAGCTCCTACGAGCAGTACTTC

clone size: -
V gene: TRBV15
D gene: -
J gene: TRBJ1-2
CDR3 protein: CATSRGGARDGYTF
CDR3 DNA: TGTGCCACCAGCAGAGGGGGGGCCAGGGATGGCTACACCTTC

clone size: -
V gene: TRBV29-1
D gene: -
J gene: TRBJ2-2
CDR3 protein: CSVEARGAGTGELFF
CDR3 DNA: TGCAGCGTTGAGGCCAGAGGGGCCGGGACCGGGGAGCTGTTTTTT

clone size: -
V gene: TRBV2
D gene: -
J gene: TRBJ1-2
CDR3 protein: CASSLIQGTSSSMSGYTF
CDR3 DNA: TGTGCCAGCAGCCTGATCCAGGGGACTTCCTCATCGATGTCTGGCTACACCTTC

clone size: -
V gene: TRBV30
D gene: -
J gene: TRBJ1-2
CDR3 protein: CAWSVGGIRNGYTF
CDR3 DNA: TGTGCCTGGAGTGTCGGTGGAATTCGAAATGGCTACACCTTC

clone size: -
V gene: TRBV14
D gene: -
J gene: TRBJ2-2
CDR3 protein: CASSQEFRLGELFF
CDR3 DNA: TGTGCCAGCAGCCAAGAGTTTCGGCTCGGGGAGCTGTTTTTT

clone size: -
V gene: TRBV15
D gene: TRBD1
J gene: TRBJ1-4
CDR3 protein: CATSRDDRGMGEKLFF
CDR3 DNA: TGTGCCACCAGCAGAGACGACAGGGGAATGGGAGAAAAACTGTTTTTT

clone size: -
V gene: TRBV7-2
D gene: TRBD1
J gene: TRBJ1-5
CDR3 protein: CASSLRRTDRVSNQPQHF
CDR3 DNA: TGTGCCAGCAGCTTAAGGCGGACGGACAGGGTGAGCAATCAGCCCCAGCATTTT

clone size: -
V gene: TRBV5-1
D gene: -
J gene: TRBJ1-1
CDR3 protein: CASSLGSSLMNTEAFF
CDR3 DNA: TGCGCCAGCAGCTTGGGCTCAAGCCTTATGAACACTGAAGCTTTCTTT

clone size: -
V gene: TRBV18
D gene: -
J gene: TRBJ2-3
CDR3 protein: CASSPPRGTDTQYF
CDR3 DNA: TGTGCCAGCTCACCACCTAGGGGCACAGATACGCAGTATTTT

clone size: few
V gene: TRBV29-1
D gene: TRBD1
J gene: TRBJ1-1
CDR3 protein: CSVDRDRGTEAFF
CDR3 DNA: TGCAGCGTTGATCGGGACAGGGGCACTGAAGCTTTCTTT

clone size: -
V gene: TRBV27
D gene: -
J gene: TRBJ2-5
CDR3 protein: CASGVFQETQYF
CDR3 DNA: TGTGCCAGCGGGGTCTTTCAAGAGACCCAGTACTTC